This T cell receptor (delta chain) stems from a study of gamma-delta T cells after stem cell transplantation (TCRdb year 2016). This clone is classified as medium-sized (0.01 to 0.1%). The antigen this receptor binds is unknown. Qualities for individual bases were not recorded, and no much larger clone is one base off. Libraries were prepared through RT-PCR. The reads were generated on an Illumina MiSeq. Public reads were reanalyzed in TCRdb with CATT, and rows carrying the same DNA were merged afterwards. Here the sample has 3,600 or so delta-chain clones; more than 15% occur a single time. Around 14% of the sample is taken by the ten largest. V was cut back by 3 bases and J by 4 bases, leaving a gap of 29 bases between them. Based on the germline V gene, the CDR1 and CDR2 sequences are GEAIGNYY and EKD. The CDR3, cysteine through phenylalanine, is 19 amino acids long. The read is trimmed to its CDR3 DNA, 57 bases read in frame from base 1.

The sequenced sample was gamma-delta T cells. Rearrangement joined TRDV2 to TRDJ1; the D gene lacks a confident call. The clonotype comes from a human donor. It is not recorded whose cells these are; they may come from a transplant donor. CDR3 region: CACDPLDNIRRTYSDKLIF. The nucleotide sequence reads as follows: TGTGCCTGTGACCCTCTCGACAATATCCGTCGTACTTACAGCGATAAACTCATCTTT.